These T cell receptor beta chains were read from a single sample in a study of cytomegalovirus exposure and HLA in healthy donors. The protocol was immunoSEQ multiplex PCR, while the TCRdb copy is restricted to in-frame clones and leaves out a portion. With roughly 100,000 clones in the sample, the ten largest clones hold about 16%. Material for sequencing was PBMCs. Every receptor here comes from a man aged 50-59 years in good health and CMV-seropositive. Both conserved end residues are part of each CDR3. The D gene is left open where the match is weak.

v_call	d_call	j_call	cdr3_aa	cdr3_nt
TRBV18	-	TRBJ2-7	CASSPSTPYEQYF	TGTGCCAGCTCACCAAGCACCCCCTACGAGCAGTACTTC
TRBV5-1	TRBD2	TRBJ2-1	CASSSLAGGYNEQFF	TGCGCCAGCAGCTCGCTAGCGGGAGGGTACAATGAGCAGTTCTTC
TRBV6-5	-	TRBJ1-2	CASSYNRFSYGYTF	TGTGCCAGCAGTTACAACAGATTCTCCTATGGCTACACCTTC
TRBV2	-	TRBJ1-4	CASSDSRGEKLFF	TGTGCCAGCAGTGACAGCAGGGGTGAAAAACTGTTTTTT
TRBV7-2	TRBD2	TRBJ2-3	CASSLAGAGGMASTDTQYF	TGTGCCAGCAGCTTAGCCGGAGCGGGAGGGATGGCTAGCACAGATACGCAGTATTTT
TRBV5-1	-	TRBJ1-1	CASSASGSDTEAFF	TGCGCCAGCAGCGCGAGCGGCAGTGACACTGAAGCTTTCTTT
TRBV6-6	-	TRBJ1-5	CASSLQADEPQHF	TGTGCCAGCAGTTTGCAGGCTGATGAGCCCCAGCATTTT
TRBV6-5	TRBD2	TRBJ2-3	CASTPRGVDTQYF	TGTGCCAGCACCCCTCGGGGGGTGGATACGCAGTATTTT
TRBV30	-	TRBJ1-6	CAWSARQYDDYNSPLHF	TGTGCCTGGAGTGCCCGACAGTACGACGACTATAATTCACCCCTCCACTTT
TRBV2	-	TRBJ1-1	CASSVGAATEAFF	TGTGCCAGCAGTGTTGGAGCTGCCACTGAAGCTTTCTTT
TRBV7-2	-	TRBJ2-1	CASSLALSSGFYNEQFF	TGTGCCAGCAGCTTAGCGCTTTCGTCAGGGTTCTACAATGAGCAGTTCTTC
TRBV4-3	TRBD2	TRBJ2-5	CASSQDTAGGETQYF	TGCGCCAGCAGCCAAGATACAGCGGGAGGAGAGACCCAGTACTTC
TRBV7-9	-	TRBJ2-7	CASSWGTSSYEQYF	TGTGCCAGCAGCTGGGGGACATCCTCCTACGAGCAGTACTTC
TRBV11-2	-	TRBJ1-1	CASSLVMNTEAFF	TGTGCCAGCAGCTTAGTAATGAACACTGAAGCTTTCTTT
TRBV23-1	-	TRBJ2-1	CASSQSGRLGNEQFF	TGCGCCAGCAGTCAATCCGGTAGACTGGGTAATGAGCAGTTCTTC
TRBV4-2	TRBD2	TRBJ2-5	CASSQGASGETQYF	TGTGCCAGCAGCCAAGGGGCTAGCGGGGAGACCCAGTACTTC
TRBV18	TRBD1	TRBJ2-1	CASSQLGTGGNEQFF	TGTGCCAGCTCACAGCTTGGGACAGGGGGCAATGAGCAGTTCTTC
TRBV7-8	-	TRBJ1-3	CASSSRGTSDGNTIYF	TGTGCCAGCAGCTCCCGGGGGACCAGCGACGGAAACACCATATATTTT
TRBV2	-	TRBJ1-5	CASSALESNQPQHF	TGTGCCAGCAGTGCCCTGGAGAGCAATCAGCCCCAGCATTTT
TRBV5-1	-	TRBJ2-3	CASRPPGLRTDTQYF	TGCGCCAGCAGACCTCCGGGACTCCGCACAGATACGCAGTATTTT
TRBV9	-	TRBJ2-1	CASSVSFSYNEQFF	TGTGCCAGCAGCGTATCCTTCTCCTACAATGAGCAGTTCTTC
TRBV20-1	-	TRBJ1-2	CSARGGGGYTF	TGCAGTGCTAGAGGAGGGGGTGGCTACACCTTC
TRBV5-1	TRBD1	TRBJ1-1	CASSSQGQGGPEAFF	TGCGCCAGCAGCTCCCAGGGTCAGGGGGGACCAGAAGCTTTCTTT
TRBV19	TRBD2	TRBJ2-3	CASSTLAGVEADTQYF	TGTGCCAGTAGTACACTAGCGGGAGTAGAAGCAGATACGCAGTATTTT
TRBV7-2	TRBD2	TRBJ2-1	CASSARLAGGGNEQFF	TGTGCCAGCAGCGCCAGACTAGCGGGGGGAGGAAATGAGCAGTTCTTC
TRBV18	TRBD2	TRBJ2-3	CASSPPGLAGRTDTQYF	TGTGCCAGCTCACCACCGGGACTAGCGGGACGCACAGATACGCAGTATTTT
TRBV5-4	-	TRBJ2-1	CASRLEDEQFF	TGTGCCAGCAGGCTAGAGGATGAGCAGTTCTTC
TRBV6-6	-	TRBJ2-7	CASSPQGPVYEQYF	TGTGCCAGCAGCCCTCAGGGGCCCGTCTACGAGCAGTACTTC
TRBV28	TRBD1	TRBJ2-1	CASGGTGGGNEQFF	TGTGCCAGCGGGGGGACAGGGGGCGGGAATGAGCAGTTCTTC
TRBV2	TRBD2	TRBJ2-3	CASSVLAYTDTQYF	TGTGCCAGCAGTGTACTAGCGTACACAGATACGCAGTATTTT
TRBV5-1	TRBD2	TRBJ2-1	CASSLTSGATNEQFF	TGCGCCAGCAGCTTGACTAGCGGGGCCACTAATGAGCAGTTCTTC
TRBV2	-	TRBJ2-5	CASSEGQDPQETQYF	TGTGCCAGCAGTGAAGGACAGGATCCCCAAGAGACCCAGTACTTC
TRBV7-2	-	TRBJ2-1	CASSLTPRLAYYNEQFF	TGTGCCAGCAGCTTAACCCCCCGGCTAGCTTACTACAATGAGCAGTTCTTC
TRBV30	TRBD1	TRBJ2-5	CAWSVGTGETQYF	TGTGCCTGGAGTGTAGGGACAGGAGAGACCCAGTACTTC
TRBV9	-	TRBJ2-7	CASSVGGTGTYEQYF	TGTGCCAGCAGCGTAGGGGGAACAGGGACCTACGAGCAGTACTTC
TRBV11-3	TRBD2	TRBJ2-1	CASSLLAGDDAFF	TGTGCCAGCAGCCTACTAGCGGGAGATGATGCGTTCTTC
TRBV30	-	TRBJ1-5	CAWSLGGGGNQPQHF	TGTGCCTGGAGCTTAGGAGGAGGAGGCAATCAGCCCCAGCATTTT
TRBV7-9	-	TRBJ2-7	CASSPWTALYEQYF	TGTGCCAGCAGTCCCTGGACAGCCCTCTACGAGCAGTACTTC
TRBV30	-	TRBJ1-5	CAWSRGDYQPQHF	TGTGCCTGGAGTCGAGGAGATTATCAGCCCCAGCATTTT
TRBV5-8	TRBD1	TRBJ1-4	CASSSGQGVGEKLFF	TGTGCCAGCAGTTCCGGACAGGGGGTAGGAGAAAAACTGTTTTTT
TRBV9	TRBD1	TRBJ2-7	CASSVDLGGQGVPEQYF	TGTGCCAGCAGCGTAGACCTAGGCGGACAGGGAGTTCCCGAGCAGTACTTC
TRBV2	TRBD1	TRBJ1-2	CASNRDSYGYTF	TGTGCCAGCAACCGGGACAGCTATGGCTACACCTTC
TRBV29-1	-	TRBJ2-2	CSARTVTNTGELFF	TGCAGCGCCCGGACAGTTACGAACACCGGGGAGCTGTTTTTT
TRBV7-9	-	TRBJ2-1	CASSPSQGSRGQFF	TGTGCCAGCAGCCCATCACAGGGATCACGAGGGCAGTTCTTC
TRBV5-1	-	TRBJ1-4	CASSLQGATNEKLFF	TGCGCCAGCAGCTTACAGGGAGCAACTAATGAAAAACTGTTTTTT
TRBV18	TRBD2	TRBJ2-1	CASSPMGLAVYNEQFF	TGTGCCAGCTCACCGATGGGACTAGCGGTTTACAATGAGCAGTTCTTC
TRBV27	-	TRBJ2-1	CASSLSPSSYNEQFF	TGTGCCAGCAGTTTATCCCCTAGCTCCTACAATGAGCAGTTCTTC
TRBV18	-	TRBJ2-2	CASSPPGIRSGELFF	TGTGCCAGCTCCCCACCCGGGATTCGTTCCGGGGAGCTGTTTTTT
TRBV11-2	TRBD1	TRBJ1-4	CASSLERQGGEKLFF	TGTGCCAGCAGCTTGGAGCGACAGGGTGGAGAAAAACTGTTTTTT
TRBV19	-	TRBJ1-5	CASSRGQFHQPQHF	TGTGCCAGTAGTAGGGGGCAGTTCCATCAGCCCCAGCATTTT
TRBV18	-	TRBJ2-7	CASSPGGEQYF	TGTGCCAGCTCACCGGGGGGCGAGCAGTACTTC